The rows below give T cell receptor beta chains drawn from one sample of a study of regulatory T cells in long-lasting Graves disease. From the multiplex PCR reads, TCRdb called clonotypes with MiXCR, one entry per CDR3 protein. The sample consists of more than 300,000 distinct CDR3 sequences, less than 30% of them appearing once. The sample consisted of peripheral blood mononuclear cells (PBMCs), taken when the disease was refractory, from a patient treated with antithyroid drugs. The source of these receptors is a woman aged 40-49 years with Graves disease. Each CDR3 is given with its conserved first and last residue. The order of the fields is clone size, J gene, D gene, V gene, CDR3 DNA, CDR3 protein. A D gene is named only where the DNA matches it firmly. Some rows have no size entry. The others give once, few or many, or a class for an expanded clone.

size: few
J: TRBJ2-7
D: TRBD2
V: TRBV5-1
DNA: TGCGCCAGCAGCTTCCAAACTAGCGGGAAGGGCAACGAGCAGTACTTC
CDR3: CASSFQTSGKGNEQYF

size: few
J: TRBJ2-3
D: .
V: TRBV3-1
DNA: TGTGCCAGCAGCCAAGAGTCAGGGGGGCCCACAGATACGCAGTATTTT
CDR3: CASSQESGGPTDTQYF

size: few
J: TRBJ1-2
D: .
V: TRBV20-1
DNA: TGCAGTGCTAGAGATCCGGGAGCATCAAACTATGGCTACACCTTC
CDR3: CSARDPGASNYGYTF

size: many
J: TRBJ2-4
D: .
V: TRBV7-9
DNA: TGTGCCAGCAGCCGGAACCGCGACGCCAAAAACATTCAGTACTTC
CDR3: CASSRNRDAKNIQYF

size: many
J: TRBJ2-5
D: .
V: TRBV7-9
DNA: TGTGCCAGCACTGCCATGTCGGGGACACAAGAGACCCAGTACTTC
CDR3: CASTAMSGTQETQYF

size: many
J: TRBJ1-2
D: .
V: TRBV6-1
DNA: TGTGCCAGCACGGCGTGGATTAGCGGCTACACCTTC
CDR3: CASTAWISGYTF

size: many
J: TRBJ1-5
D: .
V: TRBV28
DNA: TGTGCCAGCAGTCCAACCGGGACTCTCGAGGGGCCCCAGCATTTT
CDR3: CASSPTGTLEGPQHF

size: few
J: TRBJ1-2
D: .
V: TRBV7-9
DNA: TGTGCCAGCAGCTACAACAATCCGGGGTTGGGCTATGGCTACACCTTC
CDR3: CASSYNNPGLGYGYTF

size: .
J: TRBJ2-3
D: .
V: TRBV6-1
DNA: TGTGCCACCGTTAGACAGTTGGGAGCGGATACGCAGTATTTT
CDR3: CATVRQLGADTQYF

size: many
J: TRBJ2-5
D: .
V: TRBV27
DNA: TGTGCCAGCAGTTTAAATAGACAGTACCGATGGGAGACCCAGTACTTC
CDR3: CASSLNRQYRWETQYF

size: many
J: TRBJ1-6
D: .
V: TRBV20-1
DNA: TGCAGTGCTATTCTCCCCGTCAGGGGTCGGGATTCACCCCTCCACTTT
CDR3: CSAILPVRGRDSPLHF

size: .
J: TRBJ1-5
D: .
V: TRBV10-1
DNA: TGCGCCAGCAGTGAGGGGACGGCTGATAGCAATCAGCCCCAGCATTTT
CDR3: CASSEGTADSNQPQHF

size: many
J: TRBJ2-7
D: .
V: TRBV11-2
DNA: TGTGCCAGCAGCTTAGGGATTCCCTACGAGCAGTACTTC
CDR3: CASSLGIPYEQYF

size: .
J: TRBJ2-1
D: TRBD2
V: TRBV12-3/TRBV12-4
DNA: TGTGCCAGCAGTTTAGCGGCGGGGGGGGCATACAATGAGCAGTTCTTC
CDR3: CASSLAAGGAYNEQFF

size: many
J: TRBJ2-5
D: .
V: TRBV7-3
DNA: TGTGCCACGGGACTGATACAAGAGACCCAGTACTTC
CDR3: CATGLIQETQYF

size: many
J: TRBJ2-2
D: TRBD2
V: TRBV5-1
DNA: TGCGCCAGCAGCCGGACTAGCGGGACCACCGGGGAGCTGTTTTTT
CDR3: CASSRTSGTTGELFF

size: many
J: TRBJ2-2
D: TRBD2
V: TRBV11-2
DNA: TGTGCCAGCACCTTATCGGGGGGGAAGCTAGCGGGCCTCCTCACCGGGGAGCTGTTTTTT
CDR3: CASTLSGGKLAGLLTGELFF

size: .
J: TRBJ1-1
D: .
V: TRBV6-1
DNA: TGTGCCAGCCTCCGGGCGGGGTTTGCGGGATCGTCTGAAGCTTTCTTT
CDR3: CASLRAGFAGSSEAFF

size: few
J: TRBJ2-5
D: .
V: TRBV18
DNA: TGTGCCAGCTCACCGACAGAACAAGAGACCCAGTACTTC
CDR3: CASSPTEQETQYF

size: many
J: TRBJ2-7
D: .
V: TRBV13
DNA: TGTGCCAGCAGCTCCCCCGGCAGGGCCTACGAGCAGTACTTC
CDR3: CASSSPGRAYEQYF

size: many
J: TRBJ2-2
D: TRBD1
V: TRBV6-1
DNA: TGTGCCAGCAGGAAAGACAGGGCGGCCGGGGAGCTGTTTTTT
CDR3: CASRKDRAAGELFF

size: .
J: TRBJ2-2
D: TRBD1
V: TRBV13
DNA: TGTGCCAGCAGCCCTCGGACAGGGGGGGACACCGGGGAGCTGTTTTTT
CDR3: CASSPRTGGDTGELFF

size: few
J: TRBJ2-1
D: .
V: TRBV28
DNA: TGTGCCAGCAGCCGGCAGGGACAAGGCTACAATGAGCAGTTCTTC
CDR3: CASSRQGQGYNEQFF

size: many
J: TRBJ2-6
D: .
V: TRBV20-1
DNA: TGCAGTGCTAGGGAGTGGGTTTTAGGAGGACCCTCTGGGGCCAACGTCCTGACTTTC
CDR3: CSAREWVLGGPSGANVLTF

size: .
J: TRBJ2-5
D: .
V: TRBV28
DNA: TGTGCCACCCTCCCCTTCCGGAGGGCCGGAGGAGAGACCCAGTACTTC
CDR3: CATLPFRRAGGETQYF

size: .
J: TRBJ2-5
D: .
V: TRBV28
DNA: TGTGCCATCAGCCCGTCGGCTCCCCAAGCGACCCAGTACTTC
CDR3: CAISPSAPQATQYF

size: few
J: TRBJ2-5
D: .
V: TRBV18
DNA: TGTGCCAGCTCAGAACAAAAGGGGTACCAAGAGACCCAGTACTTC
CDR3: CASSEQKGYQETQYF

size: .
J: TRBJ1-5
D: TRBD1
V: TRBV5-5
DNA: TGTGCCAGCAGCGCAACTACAGGGGCCTTTGGTCAGCCCCAGCATTTT
CDR3: CASSATTGAFGQPQHF

size: .
J: TRBJ2-2
D: .
V: TRBV5-5
DNA: TGTGCCAGCAGCTTGGTCTCAAGGGCCGGGGAGCTGTTTTTT
CDR3: CASSLVSRAGELFF

size: many
J: TRBJ2-3
D: .
V: TRBV6-5
DNA: TGTGCCAGCAGTTACGCACTAGCAGGAGATACGCAGTATTTT
CDR3: CASSYALAGDTQYF

size: few
J: TRBJ1-5
D: .
V: TRBV6-1
DNA: TGTGCCAGCAGTGAAGCGCTTTTAAGGAATCAGCCCCAGCATTTT
CDR3: CASSEALLRNQPQHF

size: many
J: TRBJ2-7
D: .
V: TRBV28
DNA: TGTGCCAGCAGTGAAAAATACGAGCAGTACTTC
CDR3: CASSEKYEQYF

size: few
J: TRBJ1-1
D: .
V: TRBV6-9
DNA: TGTGCCAGCAGTTACTTGATTGAGGGTGAAGCTTTCTTT
CDR3: CASSYLIEGEAFF

size: many
J: TRBJ1-5
D: .
V: TRBV28
DNA: TGTGCCAGCAGTTTATGGGGGATCCCGGGACGGAACAATCAGCCCCAGCATTTT
CDR3: CASSLWGIPGRNNQPQHF